This T cell receptor beta chain was found in a study of regulatory T cells in long-lasting Graves disease. Time point here: newly diagnosed GD, antithyroid drugs for less than 3 months. Making the TCR library involved RNA that had been extracted from PBMCs. The patients were enrolled through endocrinology in Xi'an, China. This clonotype showed up just a few times. The CDR3 has 16 residues. Germline CDR1 reads SNHLY; CDR2 reads FYNNEI. V lost 6 bases to trimming and J lost 2 bases, with 19 bases between them. With iRepertoire HTBI primers and Arm-PCR of CDR3 regions, TCR beta libraries were built. TCRdb reprocessed the multiplex PCR reads with MiXCR, giving one entry per CDR3 protein. The sample holds roughly 610,000 distinct CDR3 sequences, roughly 16% seen once. The data also belong to a second study, concerning T cells in Graves' hyperthyroidism and ophthalmopathy. That work adds: HTBI primers drove first-round RT-PCR of the TCR CDR3. A model of 13 V-J pairs discriminated ophthalmopathy from stable hyperthyroidism.

The origin of this receptor is a man aged 18 to 29 with Graves disease. The sequences come from peripheral blood mononuclear cells (PBMCs), collected at new diagnosis, from a patient treated with antithyroid drugs. This sequence joins TRBV2 and TRBJ1-2; D might be TRBD1 (5 bases). This chain's CDR3 is CASSGSGTKENYGYTF. The CDR3 nucleotides are TGTGCCAGCAGCGGGTCAGGGACTAAAGAGAACTATGGCTACACCTTC. Combining the CDR3 with reference TRBV2 and TRBJ1-2 gives the whole variable domain EPEVTQTPSHQVTQMGQEVILRCVPISNHLYFYWYRQILGQKVEFLVSFYNNEISEKSEIFDDQFSVERPDGSNFTLKIRSTKLEDSAMYFCASSGSGTKENYGYTFGSGTRLTVV.